The 30 T cell receptor beta chains presented below share a single source sample, sequenced in a study of T-cell memory formation after mild COVID-19. TCRdb recomputed calls from the 5' RACE reads with MiXCR, one row per CDR3 protein. This sample has around 150,000 distinct CDR3 sequences, with approximately 10% found just once. The sequencing input was PBMCs or a T cell subset sorted from them (not recorded which). These receptors were collected from a man younger than 30 who had mild COVID-19 (a few samples of this study predate the infection). Cell type and time point are not known.

The CDR3 loop is CASSLLAGGRTGELFF. The CDR3, as DNA: TGTGCCAGCAGCCTACTAGCGGGGGGGCGCACCGGGGAGCTGTTTTTT. This chain uses TRBV3-1 with TRBJ2-2, with 13 bases fitting TRBD2. This CDR3 spans 16 amino acids. With 4 bases clipped from V and 4 bases from J, the junction kept 3 bases outside the gene matches. Germline CDR1 is LGHDT and CDR2 is YNNKEL (reference sequence).

The table lists this clonotype with a few counts. V usage is TRBV30 and J usage is TRBJ1-5, with D possibly being TRBD1 (6 bases). The CDR3 runs 13 residues. Between the trimmed V and J ends, which lost 0 bases and 6 bases, there was a span of 9 bases. Germline-derived CDR1 and CDR2 are GTSNPN and SVGIG (reference sequence). CDR3 amino acids: CAWSVPGVQPQHF. The CDR3 DNA follows: TGTGCCTGGAGTGTACCAGGGGTTCAGCCCCAGCATTTT.

This clonotype appeared a few times. The chain employs TRBV24-1 and TRBJ2-1; TRBD2 aligns across 7 bases. V shed 5 bases, J shed 4 bases, and the junction held 10 bases outside the gene matches. Germline CDR1 reads KGHDR; CDR2 reads SFDVKD. This CDR3 spans 16 amino acids. This CDR3 is CATSGGVGAGYNEQFF. The CDR3 coding sequence is TGTGCCACCAGTGGTGGGGTTGGAGCGGGGTACAATGAGCAGTTCTTC.

This clonotype was seen a handful of times. V usage is TRBV12-3 or TRBV12-4 and J usage is TRBJ1-1; a weak D match, TRBD1 (5 bases). The V end was cut by 6 bases, the J end by 7 bases, with 18 bases between. The CDR3 sequence is 14 residues long. The chain's CDR3 is CASSQGPRNSEAFF. As DNA, the CDR3 is TGTGCCAGCAGCCAGGGTCCCCGTAATAGTGAAGCTTTCTTT.

This clonotype was detected only a few times. This chain links TRBV5-1 with TRBJ1-6, with D maybe TRBD1 (5 bases). The CDR3 extends over 15 amino acids. The germline CDR1 and CDR2 sequences are SGHRS and YFSETQ. V lost 7 bases and J lost 8, with 19 bases in between. The CDR3 protein is CASGLGLLEYSPLHF. As DNA, the CDR3 is TGCGCCAGCGGGCTGGGGCTCCTCGAATATTCACCCCTCCACTTT. Using reference TRBV5-1 and TRBJ1-6 for the parts outside the CDR3, the full variable domain is KAGVTQTPRYLIKTRGQQVTLSCSPISGHRSVSWYQQTPGQGLQFLFEYFSETQRNKGNFPGRFSGRQFSNSRSEMNVSTLELGDSALYLCASGLGLLEYSPLHFGNGTRLTVT.

V is TRBV29-1 and J is TRBJ2-5; tentatively, D is TRBD1 (7 bases). CDR3 length: 12 residues. Germline-derived CDR1 and CDR2 are SQVTM and ANQGSEA. The V and J ends lost 6 bases and 7 bases respectively, with 15 bases between them. Here the CDR3 reads CSVDRQGGTQYF. In DNA, the CDR3 is TGCAGCGTGGATCGACAGGGAGGGACCCAGTACTTC. Together with reference TRBV29-1 and TRBJ2-5, the CDR3 gives the full variable domain: SAVISQKPSRDICQRGTSLTIQCQVDSQVTMMFWYRQQPGQSLTLIATANQGSEATYESGFVIDKFPISRPNLTFSTLTVSNMSPEDSSIYLCSVDRQGGTQYFGPGTRLLVL.

V usage is TRBV7-2 and J usage is TRBJ1-1, with 7 bases matching TRBD1. The trim removed 1 base at V and 4 bases at J, leaving 6 bases unmatched. CDR1 and CDR2 from the germline V gene are SGHTA and FQGNSA. This CDR3 contains 15 residues. CDR3 nucleotides: TGTGCCAGCAGCTTAGTGACAGGGAGGGCCACTGAAGCTTTCTTT. Its protein product is CASSLVTGRATEAFF.

The chain has TRBV12-3 or TRBV12-4 and TRBJ1-6; D not certain. V dropped 3 bases and J dropped 10 bases, with 7 bases sitting between them. The CDR3 totals 12 residues. CDR3 in DNA: TGTGCCAGCAGTTTTCTAGCCTCACCCCTCCACTTT. This gives the protein CASSFLASPLHF.

This clonotype was found many times. The chain combines TRBV12-3 or TRBV12-4 with TRBJ2-5, with 10 bases identical to TRBD2. The V gene end was trimmed by 3 bases and the J gene end by 2 bases; junction bases not matched to a gene: 6. The CDR3 loop spans 16 amino acids. CDR3 DNA sequence: TGTGCCAGCAGTTTCGGGCTAGCGGGGGTTCAAGAGACCCAGTACTTC. It translates to CASSFGLAGVQETQYF.

This clonotype has only a few counts. This chain links TRBV11-2 with TRBJ2-5, with unresolved D. Germline lookup yields CDR1 SGHAT and CDR2 FQNNGV. V was shortened by 5 bases and J by 3 bases, with 7 bases between the two germline ends. This CDR3 region has 12 residues. Here the CDR3 DNA reads TGTGCCAGCAGCGACTTCGAAGAGACCCAGTACTTC. Translation: CASSDFEETQYF.

The chain links TRBV28 to TRBJ2-5; weak D call: TRBD1 (6 bases). Germline CDR1 is MDHEN and CDR2 is SYDVKM. The length of the CDR3 is 13 residues. The V gene lost 6 bases and the J gene lost 2 bases, with 10 bases spanning the gap. The CDR3 region has the DNA TGTGCCAGCAGACTGGGACAACAAGAGACCCAGTACTTC. This gives the protein CASRLGQQETQYF.

This clonotype was found many times. The chain employs TRBV7-2 and TRBJ2-7; D call uncertain. Trimming removed 1 base from V and 0 bases from J, with 13 bases in between. The CDR3 covers 16 residues. CDR1 and CDR2 (germline): SGHTA, FQGNSA. The CDR3 loop is CASSLDSDASSYEQYF. Here the CDR3 DNA reads TGTGCCAGCAGCTTAGATTCGGACGCGAGCTCCTACGAGCAGTACTTC.

V is TRBV20-1 and J is TRBJ1-6; unclear D gene. The CDR3 extends over 16 amino acids. The germline V and J ends were trimmed by 6 bases and 1 base, with 16 bases remaining between them. In germline, CDR1 is DFQATT, CDR2 SNEGSKA (reference sequence). The CDR3 sequence is CSALDASGSYNSPLHF. CDR3 DNA sequence: TGCAGTGCGCTGGACGCCTCGGGGTCCTATAATTCACCCCTCCACTTT.

This clonotype has only a few counts. The V gene is TRBV5-1, the J gene TRBJ1-2; no definite D call. V lost 2 bases and J lost 0, with 8 bases in between. This CDR3 contains 14 residues. The germline V gene encodes CDR1 SGHRS and CDR2 YFSETQ. The CDR3 here is CASSFETPNYGYTF. CDR3 sequence (DNA): TGCGCCAGCAGCTTTGAGACTCCTAACTATGGCTACACCTTC.

J is TRBJ1-2 and V is TRBV10-2; possibly TRBD1 for D (6 bases). This CDR3 has 13 residues. CDR1 and CDR2 (germline): WSHSY, SAAADI. V was pared by 4 bases and J by 8 bases, with 14 bases between. The CDR3 loop reads CASSAQSGEGYTF. Written as DNA, the CDR3 is TGCGCCAGCAGTGCCCAATCAGGGGAGGGCTACACCTTC.

This clonotype was counted only a few times. This chain connects TRBV5-6 to TRBJ2-5, with 14 bases identical to TRBD2. In germline, CDR1 is SGHDT, CDR2 YYEEEE. Germline trimming cut 5 bases from V and 7 bases from J; bases unmatched to any gene: 10. There are 16 residues in the CDR3. The CDR3 nucleotides read TGTGCCAGCAGACGGACTAGCGGGGGGCCGGCGGGGACCCAGTACTTC. Its translation is CASRRTSGGPAGTQYF.

This clonotype was counted between two and nine times. The V gene is TRBV19, the J gene TRBJ1-1; no firm D call. V lost 7 bases and J 5 bases, leaving 14 bases between the germline ends. CDR1 LNHDA and CDR2 SQIVND come from the germline V gene (reference sequence). The CDR3 has 13 amino acids. As DNA, the CDR3 is TGTGCCAGTAAAAGGACTTCGGATACTGAAGCTTTCTTT. Translation: CASKRTSDTEAFF.

This clonotype has more than one count but fewer than ten. The CDR3 nucleotides read TGTGCCAGCAGCCCCATGCTAGGGTCGGACAATCAGCCCCAGCATTTT. Translating gives CASSPMLGSDNQPQHF. The rearrangement joins TRBV5-5 to TRBJ1-5; D not certain. CDR1 is SGHKS, CDR2 YYEKEE, per germline (reference sequence). There are 16 residues in the CDR3. V lost 4 bases and J 3 bases, leaving 17 bases between the germline ends.

V usage is TRBV7-6 and J usage is TRBJ2-3; 13 nucleotides agree with TRBD2. V trimming: 5 bases; J trimming: 6 bases; junction bases outside the gene matches: 11. The length of the CDR3 is 17 residues. Germline lookup yields CDR1 SGHVS and CDR2 FNYEAQ. CDR3 sequence reads: CASSDGLAGALGDTQYF. CDR3 in DNA: TGTGCCAGCAGCGACGGACTAGCGGGGGCCCTGGGGGATACGCAGTATTTT.

This clonotype appeared a few times. CDR3 sequence: CASSLSGAGHQPQHF. The DNA for the CDR3 is TGTGCCAGCAGCTTATCCGGGGCCGGGCATCAGCCCCAGCATTTT. The genes are TRBV5-6 and TRBJ1-5, with D maybe TRBD1 (5 bases). Between the trimmed V and J ends, which lost 2 bases and 5 bases, there was a span of 14 bases. The germline CDR1 and CDR2 sequences are SGHDT and YYEEEE. This CDR3 has 15 amino acids.

J is TRBJ2-1 and V is TRBV24-1; 14 bases line up with TRBD2. The CDR3 contains 16 residues. The germline V gene has CDR1 KGHDR and CDR2 SFDVKD. J gave up 5 bases and V 5 bases, and 4 bases lay outside the gene matches. CDR3 in amino acids: CATSGGTSGGNNEQFF. CDR3 DNA sequence: TGTGCCACCAGTGGGGGGACTAGCGGGGGCAACAATGAGCAGTTCTTC.

There are many counts of this clonotype. The chain joins TRBV5-1 to TRBJ2-6; tentatively, D is TRBD1 (6 bases). The germline V gene has CDR1 SGHRS and CDR2 YFSETQ. The CDR3 runs 15 residues. V was cut by 2 bases and J by 1 base, with 7 bases left in between. The DNA of the CDR3 is TGCGCCAGCAGCTTACAGGGTTCTGGGGCCAACGTCCTGACTTTC. Translation gives CASSLQGSGANVLTF.

The J gene is TRBJ2-7, the V gene TRBV7-2; either TRBD1 or TRBD2 may supply D (5 bases each). This CDR3 spans 14 amino acids. With 5 bases removed from V and 3 bases from J, the gap between germline ends came to 14 bases. Germline V gene sequence: CDR1 SGHTA, CDR2 FQGNSA. Here the CDR3 DNA reads TGTGCCAGCAGCCCCCGAGGGACGGACTACGAGCAGTACTTC. As protein: CASSPRGTDYEQYF.

This chain uses TRBV5-1 with TRBJ2-6; D remains ambiguous. V dropped 0 bases and J dropped 0 bases, with 10 bases sitting between them. The CDR3 runs 17 residues. The germline CDR1 and CDR2 sequences are SGHRS and YFSETQ. As DNA, the CDR3 is TGCGCCAGCAGCTTGGTACCACCCATCTCTGGGGCCAACGTCCTGACTTTC. Translated: CASSLVPPISGANVLTF.

The chain recombines TRBV7-8 with TRBJ2-1; 9 nucleotides align to TRBD2. The CDR3 loop spans 17 amino acids. Germline loops: CDR1 SGHVS, CDR2 FQNEAQ. V lost 5 bases, J lost 4 bases, and 12 bases stayed unmatched. CDR3 in DNA: TGTGCCAGCAGCAAAGTACCGGGACTAGCATTATACAATGAGCAGTTCTTC. It translates to CASSKVPGLALYNEQFF.

This clonotype was counted many times. The V call is TRBV6-5, the J call TRBJ2-7; D is unresolved. Per the germline V gene, CDR1 is MNHEY and CDR2 is SVGAGI. V lost 6 bases and J 1 base, leaving 13 bases between the germline ends. The CDR3 totals 14 residues. CDR3 residues: CASSLNGGSYEQYF. CDR3 coding DNA: TGTGCCAGCAGCCTGAACGGCGGATCCTACGAGCAGTACTTC.

The chain employs TRBV18 and TRBJ1-4; 9 nucleotides agree with TRBD1. Germline trimming cut 2 bases from V and 8 bases from J; bases unmatched to any gene: 6. The CDR3 extends over 15 amino acids. CDR1 KGHSH and CDR2 LQKENI come from the germline V gene. The CDR3 DNA reads as TGTGCCAGCTCACCAATGACAGGGGGTAGCGAAAAACTGTTTTTT. Its protein is CASSPMTGGSEKLFF.

This clonotype was seen a handful of times. The chain combines TRBV5-1 with TRBJ1-6, with D uncertain. The CDR3 runs 14 residues. Looked up from germline, CDR1 is SGHRS and CDR2 is YFSETQ. V lost 3 bases and J lost 5, with 9 bases in between. The CDR3 region is CASSSDGNNSPLHF. The CDR3 nucleotides read TGCGCCAGCAGCTCAGACGGAAATAATTCACCCCTCCACTTT.

This clonotype was observed many times. The chain has TRBV7-6 and TRBJ2-5; TRBD2 agrees at 13 bases. Trimming cost V 5 bases and J 5 bases; bases outside gene matches: 8. Germline V gene sequence: CDR1 SGHVS, CDR2 FNYEAQ. The CDR3 consists of 16 residues. CDR3 protein: CASSLLGTSGIETQYF. CDR3 sequence (DNA): TGTGCCAGCAGCCTTCTAGGGACTAGCGGGATCGAGACCCAGTACTTC.

This clonotype was counted only a few times. This chain joins TRBV12-3 or TRBV12-4 and TRBJ2-7; the match to TRBD2 covers 8 bases. The V and J ends lost 2 bases and 2 bases, in that order; junction bases with no gene match: 5. The CDR3 runs 15 residues. CDR3 region: CASSLSGGPTYEQYV. The CDR3 DNA reads TGTGCCAGCAGTTTAAGCGGGGGACCTACCTACGAGCAGTACGTC.